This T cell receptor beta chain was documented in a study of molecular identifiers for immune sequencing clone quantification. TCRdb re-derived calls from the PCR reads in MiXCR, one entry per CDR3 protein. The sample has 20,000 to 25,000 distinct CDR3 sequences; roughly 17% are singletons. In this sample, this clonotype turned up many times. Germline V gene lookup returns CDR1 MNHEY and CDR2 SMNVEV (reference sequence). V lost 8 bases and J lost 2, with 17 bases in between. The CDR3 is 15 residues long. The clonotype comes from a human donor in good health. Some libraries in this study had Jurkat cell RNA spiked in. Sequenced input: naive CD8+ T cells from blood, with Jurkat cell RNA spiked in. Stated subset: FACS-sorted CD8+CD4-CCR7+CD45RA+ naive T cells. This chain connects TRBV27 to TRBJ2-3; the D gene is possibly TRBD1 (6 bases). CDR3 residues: CASAGDNHSTDTQYF. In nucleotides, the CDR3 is TGTGCCAGCGCTGGGGACAACCACTCCACAGATACGCAGTATTTT.